This T cell receptor beta chain was identified in a study of cytomegalovirus exposure and HLA in healthy donors. Across the study: From HLA-typed donors, an early data release held roughly 89 million unique TCRs. Study observations and caveats: A later analysis reportedly found fewer N-insertions in an Asian-associated ancestry cluster than the approximately 730-donor mean. Most subjects' HLA-A and HLA-B alleles were reportedly predicted from TCR beta sequences. Later analysis suggested links between common viral pathogens and several top significant clusters.

The V and J ends lost 8 bases and 2 bases, in that order; junction bases with no gene match: 9. This CDR3 is built from 14 residues. PCR was performed using 60 Vbeta and 13 Jbeta primers. The assay was immunoSEQ multiplex PCR, and TCRdb's table has in-frame clones only and misses some. This sample carries about 150,000 clones, with about 1.7% going to the ten biggest clones. Worth noting for this clone: Its antigen is still unknown.

This clonotype originated in a woman aged 45-65 years in good health and CMV-seronegative. Specimen: PBMCs. This chain uses TRBV23-1 with TRBJ2-7; the match to TRBD1 covers 7 bases. TRBV23-1 is marked as an open reading frame, function uncertain. The CDR3: CASVTGTEPYEQYF. The DNA of the CDR3 is TGCGCCAGCGTCACCGGGACAGAACCCTACGAGCAGTACTTC.